These 26 T cell receptor beta chains were sequenced from one sample in a study of T cell repertoires in cytomegalovirus infection. TCRdb re-called the reads with MiXCR, one entry per CDR3 protein. The sample holds nearly 650,000 distinct CDR3 sequences, about 24% seen once. The specimen was CD8+ T cells from PBMCs. These receptors were taken from a human donor in good health (CMV status not recorded). Some clones in this sample may be carry-over from other donors' samples.

This clonotype has only a few counts. The chain is built from TRBV4-1 and TRBJ2-1, with D perhaps matching TRBD1 (6 bases). The CDR3 totals 13 residues. Trimming stripped 3 bases from V and 7 bases from J, with 10 bases between. Germline V gene sequence: CDR1 MGHRA, CDR2 YSYEKL. CDR3 region: CASSHLQGNEQFF. The CDR3 DNA sequence: TGCGCCAGCAGCCACCTTCAGGGGAATGAGCAGTTCTTC.

This sequence joins TRBV27 and TRBJ1-1; possibly TRBD1 for D (5 bases). Trimming shortened V by 2 bases and J by 4 bases, and 20 bases separated the two germline ends. CDR3 size: 17 residues. CDR1 is MNHEY, CDR2 SMNVEV, per germline (reference sequence). CDR3 sequence reads: CASSLGPWWGSGTEAFF. The CDR3 DNA follows: TGTGCCAGCAGTTTAGGGCCATGGTGGGGCTCTGGCACTGAAGCTTTCTTT.

This clonotype was observed a few times. The gene calls are TRBV7-8 and TRBJ1-1; 7 bases are a match to TRBD1. CDR1 and CDR2 from the germline V gene are SGHVS and FQNEAQ. V shed 5 bases and J 3 bases; nucleotides not matched to a gene: 9. The CDR3 runs 15 residues. The CDR3 nucleotides are TGTGCCAGCAGCGGCGGGACAGCCCCCGACACTGAAGCTTTCTTT. Translating gives CASSGGTAPDTEAFF.

The chain uses TRBV29-1 and TRBJ1-3, with 8 bases fitting TRBD1. The CDR3 loop spans 15 amino acids. Trimming at V came to 0 bases and at J to 3 bases, leaving 4 bases not matched to a gene. From germline, CDR1 is SQVTM and CDR2 ANQGSEA. The CDR3: CSVEERTGYGNTIYF. CDR3 bases: TGCAGCGTTGAAGAGAGGACAGGGTATGGAAACACCATATATTTT.

V and J are TRBV6-8 and TRBJ2-3; 10 bases map to TRBD1. With V trimmed by 5 bases and J by 4 bases, 15 bases remained unmatched. The germline CDR1 and CDR2 sequences are MNHGY and SAAAGT. The CDR3 spans 18 residues. The CDR3 DNA is TGTGCCAGCAGTACCCTAATCCGGGACAGGGGTGTGCCAGATACGCAGTATTTT. The encoded protein is CASSTLIRDRGVPDTQYF.

This clonotype showed up many times. The rearrangement links TRBV7-9 to TRBJ2-1; 12 nucleotides agree with TRBD2. Germline V lookup: CDR1 SEHNR, CDR2 FQNEAQ (reference sequence). This CDR3 is 15 amino acids long. J gave up 6 bases and V 6 bases, and 6 bases lay outside the gene matches. The chain's CDR3 is CASRELAGGSNEQFF. Written as DNA, the CDR3 is TGTGCCAGCAGAGAGCTAGCGGGGGGGTCCAATGAGCAGTTCTTC.

The chain employs TRBV7-9 and TRBJ1-3, with 9 bases lining up with TRBD1. This CDR3 comprises 16 residues. The germline gives CDR1 SEHNR, CDR2 FQNEAQ (reference sequence). The trim removed 5 bases at V and 2 bases at J, leaving 7 bases unmatched. The CDR3 DNA follows: TGTGCCAGCAGCCCACAGGGGGCTATCGCTGGAAACACCATATATTTT. Protein product: CASSPQGAIAGNTIYF.

The genes are TRBV20-1 and TRBJ2-1; 10 nucleotides line up with TRBD2. Germline-derived CDR1 and CDR2 are DFQATT and SNEGSKA (reference sequence). The trim removed 6 bases at V and 3 bases at J, leaving 5 bases unmatched. CDR3 length: 14 residues. CDR3 sequence: CSAPGTSVYNEQFF. The CDR3 DNA is TGCAGTGCCCCCGGGACTAGCGTCTACAATGAGCAGTTCTTC.

In its sample, this clonotype was seen a few times. The gene calls are TRBV6-6 and TRBJ1-1; 9 positions agree with TRBD1. Germline CDR1 reads MNHNY; CDR2 reads SVGAGI (reference sequence). The V segment lost 5 bases and the J segment 5 bases; nucleotides outside the gene matches: 9. The CDR3 is 15 residues long. The CDR3 is CASSRTGGRNTEAFF. DNA of the CDR3: TGTGCCAGCAGTAGAACAGGGGGCCGAAATACTGAAGCTTTCTTT.

This clonotype was counted many times. V and J are TRBV7-2 and TRBJ2-7; weak D call: TRBD1 (5 bases). Looked up from germline, CDR1 is SGHTA and CDR2 is FQGNSA. CDR3 size: 14 residues. V lost 5 bases to trimming and J lost 1 base, with 12 bases between them. DNA of the CDR3: TGTGCCAGCAGCCACCCACAGGTGTCCTACGAGCAGTACTTC. Translation gives CASSHPQVSYEQYF.

The CDR3 loop is CATRVERNTGELFF. CDR3 DNA sequence: TGTGCCACCAGGGTCGAGAGGAACACCGGGGAGCTGTTTTTT. The chain links TRBV2 to TRBJ2-2, with D possibly matching TRBD1 (5 bases). Germline lookup yields CDR1 SNHLY and CDR2 FYNNEI. Trimming left V 10 bases short and J 1 base short, with 13 bases between. This CDR3 is 14 amino acids long.

This clonotype was seen repeatedly, ten times or more. The chain links TRBV2 to TRBJ2-1, with 11 bases lining up with TRBD2. Trimming at V came to 7 bases and at J to 5 bases, leaving 10 bases not matched to a gene. This CDR3 is 16 amino acids long. CDR1 and CDR2 (germline): SNHLY, FYNNEI. The CDR3 nucleotides are TGTGCCAGCACCCGAACAACTAGCGGGGGAGACAATGAGCAGTTCTTC. Translating it yields CASTRTTSGGDNEQFF.

This clonotype was counted between two and nine times. The chain combines TRBV7-8 with TRBJ2-7; 7 nucleotides line up with TRBD1. Unmatched junction bases numbered 9, after V lost 4 bases and J lost 0 bases. Looked up from germline, CDR1 is SGHVS and CDR2 is FQNEAQ. The CDR3 runs to 16 residues. The CDR3 nucleotides are TGTGCCAGCAGCTCCGGGACAGCAGCCTTCTCCTACGAGCAGTACTTC. Encoded protein: CASSSGTAAFSYEQYF.

In this sample, this clonotype turned up a few times. The chain recombines TRBV27 with TRBJ2-7; D is undetermined. CDR1 and CDR2 from the germline V gene are MNHEY and SMNVEV (reference sequence). V was clipped by 3 bases and J by 3 bases, with 9 bases between them. CDR3 length: 13 amino acids. CDR3 protein: CASSLDPGYEQYV. The CDR3 nucleotides are TGTGCCAGCAGTTTGGACCCCGGCTACGAGCAGTACGTC.

The V and J genes are TRBV20-1 and TRBJ2-1; a weak D match, TRBD2 (5 bases). There are 15 residues in the CDR3. The V end was cut by 1 base, the J end by 5 bases, with 15 bases between. Per germline, CDR1 DFQATT and CDR2 SNEGSKA (reference sequence). CDR3 residues: CSARVPLLGNNEQFF. DNA for the CDR3: TGCAGTGCTAGAGTCCCTCTACTAGGAAACAATGAGCAGTTCTTC.

The chain combines TRBV12-5 with TRBJ1-5, with D unresolved. The CDR3 has 16 amino acids. Trimming removed 3 bases from V and 9 bases from J, with 21 bases in between. Germline V lookup: CDR1 LGHNT, CDR2 FRNRAP. The CDR3 loop is CASGLPGSGGRSPQHF. Here the CDR3 DNA reads TGTGCTAGTGGTTTACCGGGATCGGGTGGAAGGTCGCCCCAGCATTTT. Variable domain in full (rest from reference TRBV12-5 and TRBJ1-5): DARVTQTPRHKVTEMGQEVTMRCQPILGHNTVFWYRQTMMQGLELLAYFRNRAPLDDSGMPKDRFSAEMPDATLATLKIQPSEPRDSAVYFCASGLPGSGGRSPQHFGDGTRLSIL.

This clonotype showed up many times. As DNA, the CDR3 is TGTGCCAGCAGCTCTAACACAGGGAAGCACACCGGGGAGCTGTTTTTT. It yields the protein CASSSNTGKHTGELFF. The chain carries TRBV7-8 and TRBJ2-2; a possible D gene is TRBD1 (6 bases). There are 16 residues in the CDR3. Germline V CDR1 and CDR2: SGHVS, FQNEAQ. The V end was cut by 4 bases, the J end by 3 bases, with 15 bases between.

The chain has TRBV20-1 and TRBJ1-4; possible D gene TRBD1, 6 bases. Trimming cost V 6 bases and J 3 bases, with 11 bases left between them. Germline assignment: CDR1 DFQATT and CDR2 SNEGSKA (reference sequence). This CDR3 contains 13 residues. CDR3 sequence reads: CSAPTGPNEKLFF. The CDR3 DNA reads TGCAGTGCCCCGACAGGACCTAATGAAAAACTGTTTTTT.

This clonotype showed up just a few times. This rearrangement joins TRBV20-1 to TRBJ1-3, with 7 bases fitting TRBD1. V gave up 0 bases and J gave up 4 bases; unmatched junction bases: 9. CDR1 and CDR2 from the germline V gene are DFQATT and SNEGSKA (reference sequence). This CDR3 contains 16 residues. Here the CDR3 reads CSARDPRGFMGNTIYF. The CDR3 DNA is TGCAGTGCTAGAGACCCCAGGGGGTTTATGGGAAACACCATATATTTT.

The V gene is TRBV29-1, the J gene TRBJ1-2; possibly TRBD1 for D (5 bases). Germline CDR1 and CDR2: SQVTM and ANQGSEA. The CDR3 runs 11 residues. V lost 6 bases, J lost 6 bases, and 11 bases lay in between. The CDR3 protein is CSVDTRDGYTF. The CDR3 region has the DNA TGCAGCGTGGACACCCGTGATGGCTACACCTTC.

In its sample, this clonotype was seen many times. The chain links TRBV7-9 to TRBJ1-5, with D possibly TRBD1 on 5 matching bases. The CDR3 runs to 13 residues. CDR1 SEHNR and CDR2 FQNEAQ come from the germline V gene (reference sequence). The V end lost 4 bases, the J end lost 5 bases, and 9 bases lay between the germline ends. CDR3 loop: CASSSDNHQPQHF. In DNA, the CDR3 is TGTGCCAGCAGCTCGGACAATCATCAGCCCCAGCATTTT.

Only a few counts were recorded for this clonotype. The chain links TRBV4-1 to TRBJ1-6, with TRBD1 identical over 7 bases. The junction had 4 bases not matched to a gene; V was cut back by 0 bases and J by 8 bases. The CDR3 is 15 residues long. Germline V gene lookup returns CDR1 MGHRA and CDR2 YSYEKL. DNA for the CDR3: TGCGCCAGCAGCCAAGAGGGGACAGCAGATTCACCCCTCCACTTT. Translated: CASSQEGTADSPLHF.

A few counts support this clonotype. The rearrangement joins TRBV4-2 to TRBJ2-3; tentatively, D is TRBD1 (6 bases). CDR1 is LGHNA, CDR2 YNFKEQ, per germline. The V and J ends lost 1 base and 3 bases respectively, with 11 bases between them. The CDR3 extends over 15 amino acids. The CDR3 reads CASSQGQGTTDTQYF. As DNA, the CDR3 is TGTGCCAGCAGCCAAGGGCAGGGGACGACAGATACGCAGTATTTT.

This clonotype was observed a few times. This chain uses TRBV14 with TRBJ2-1; D might be TRBD2 (6 bases). Germline CDR1 and CDR2: SGHDN and FVKESK. Trimming left V 0 bases short and J 10 bases short, with 10 bases between. There are 13 residues in the CDR3. CDR3 sequence: CASSQDFGLEQFF. The CDR3 nucleotides are TGTGCCAGCAGCCAAGATTTCGGACTAGAGCAGTTCTTC.

This clonotype was observed a handful of times. The chain joins TRBV2 to TRBJ1-4; TRBD1 agrees at 7 bases. The junction had 9 bases not matched to a gene; V was cut back by 3 bases and J by 5 bases. Germline lookup yields CDR1 SNHLY and CDR2 FYNNEI. CDR3 size: 16 residues. Written as DNA, the CDR3 is TGTGCCAGCAGTGATCAGCTAGGGACAGCGAATGAAAAACTGTTTTTT. Its translation: CASSDQLGTANEKLFF. Based on the CDR3 plus reference TRBV2 and TRBJ1-4, the full variable domain is EPEVTQTPSHQVTQMGQEVILRCVPISNHLYFYWYRQILGQKVEFLVSFYNNEISEKSEIFDDQFSVERPDGSNFTLKIRSTKLEDSAMYFCASSDQLGTANEKLFFGSGTQLSVL.

This clonotype was seen ten or more times. The rearrangement links TRBV7-2 to TRBJ2-3; the D call may be TRBD1 or TRBD2 (5 bases each). Germline lookup yields CDR1 SGHTA and CDR2 FQGNSA. There are 16 residues in the CDR3. Trimming left V 8 bases short and J 2 bases short, with 20 bases between. The CDR3: CASGRDDVMYTDTQYF. For the CDR3, the DNA is TGTGCCAGCGGTCGGGACGACGTTATGTACACAGATACGCAGTATTTT.